In this sample, the clone carrying this T cell receptor beta chain turned up a few times. MiXCR, run by TCRdb on the 5' RACE reads, gives a single entry per CDR3 protein. The data show under 400,000 distinct CDR3 sequences, under 25% seen once. These data are taken from a study of T-cell memory formation after mild COVID-19. The CDR3 runs 15 residues. The germline V gene encodes CDR1 MNHEY and CDR2 SVGAGI. V was shortened by 6 bases and J by 8 bases, with 21 bases between the two germline ends. What was sequenced was PBMCs or a T cell subset sorted from them (not recorded which). The rearrangement links TRBV6-5 to TRBJ2-3; D is ambiguous. The sequence derives from an adult woman who had mild COVID-19 (a few samples of this study predate the infection). Cell type and time point are not known. CDR3 coding DNA: TGTGCCAGCAGCCTTACCGGGCCCCTTCGAGGTACGCAGTATTTT. This encodes CASSLTGPLRGTQYF.